What follows are 3 T cell receptor beta chains derived from one specimen sequenced in a study of a mutant IDH1 vaccine in newly diagnosed glioma. Time point denoted: week 35, safety follow-up. The vaccine gave 300 ug of a 20-mer mutant IDH1 peptide subcutaneously per dose. No cognate antigen is known for these TCRs. Some clones are missing from TCRdb's copy, which holds only in-frame ones; the method was immunoSEQ multiplex PCR. The top ten hold 1.5% to 2% of the sample, which has about 69,000 clones, around 87% seen once. This specimen consisted of PBMCs, obtained from a glioma patient whose treatment included an IDH1 peptide vaccine. These receptors were obtained from a man aged 25 to 40 with glioma.

V usage is TRBV9 and J usage is TRBJ1-4; TRBD1 is a possible D gene (6 bases). CDR3 size: 14 residues. CDR1 SGDLS and CDR2 YYNGEE come from the germline V gene. The ends were cut back, 3 bases at V and 4 bases at J, with 10 bases in the middle. The CDR3 loop reads CASSAQGSNEKLFF. As DNA, the CDR3 is TGTGCCAGCAGCGCCCAGGGGAGTAATGAAAAACTGTTTTTT.

The gene calls are TRBV5-1 and TRBJ2-1; 8 bases map to TRBD2. The length of the CDR3 is 16 residues. V lost 0 bases and J lost 5; bases outside the gene matches: 7. Germline V CDR1 and CDR2: SGHRS, YFSETQ. The CDR3 reads CASSLARAGADNEQFF. The CDR3 region has the DNA TGCGCCAGCAGCTTGGCCAGAGCGGGGGCAGACAATGAGCAGTTCTTC.

The chain carries TRBV5-1 and TRBJ2-1; D unclear. The CDR3 runs 14 residues. The germline V gene has CDR1 SGHRS and CDR2 YFSETQ. The V end lost 1 base, the J end lost 3 bases, and 8 bases lay between the germline ends. Written as DNA, the CDR3 is TGCGCCAGCAGCTTGATGGCTAACTACAATGAGCAGTTCTTC. It encodes CASSLMANYNEQFF.